The present entry profiles one T cell receptor beta chain with its context. Germline values: CDR1 MNHEY, CDR2 SMNVEV (reference sequence). The CDR3 runs 14 residues. V was clipped by 3 bases and J by 2 bases; unmatched bases: 1. PCR involved 60 Vbeta and 13 Jbeta primers. The assay was immunoSEQ multiplex PCR, and TCRdb's table has in-frame clones only and misses some. This sample's table reports under 200,000 clones. This sample stems from a study of cytomegalovirus exposure and HLA in healthy donors. This sequence was found in a man aged 25 to 40 in good health and CMV-seronegative. The chain has TRBV27 and TRBJ1-5, with 7 positions matching TRBD1. The sequencing sample was made of PBMCs. CDR3 sequence (DNA): TGTGCCAGCAGTTTTACAGGGGGCAATCAGCCCCAGCATTTT. This encodes CASSFTGGNQPQHF.